Only a few counts were recorded for the clone carrying this TCR beta chain. Its specificity is not known. The treatment here: approximately 11-day PBMC culture with coronavirus spike peptide pools or control peptides (ViraFEST assay). It was before the COVID-19 pandemic (2011-2018) that the unexposed donor's CD4+ T cells were collected. Culture conditions combined 2 million to 2.5 million PBMCs per well with approximately 9.2 IU/ml IL-2 and roughly 10 ug/ml peptide pools. CD4+ T cells from unexposed donors were probed, cells permitting, with SARS-CoV-2 S/N and four cold-coronavirus spikes. The data are from a study of vaccination and CD4 T cells after COVID-19. Overall study: Overlapping spike peptides served as the stimulus for the cells. These peptides came from SARS-CoV-2 and from the common cold coronaviruses HCoV-NL63, HCoV-OC43 and HCoV-229E.

Sequencing of DNA taken from cultured CD4+ T cells relied on the Oncomine TCR Beta short-read assay. Genomic DNA was extracted from cultured CD4+ T cells. TCRdb used MiXCR to reprocess the PCR reads, holding one entry per CDR3 protein. The sample includes some 7,800 distinct CDR3 sequences, 45% to 65% of them seen just once. The length of the CDR3 is 13 residues. V dropped 0 bases and J dropped 8 bases, with 10 bases sitting between them. CDR1 is SGHTA, CDR2 FQGNSA, per germline. The sequence was collected from a human donor in good health. The chain combines TRBV7-2 with TRBJ1-2; D is ambiguous. The sample comprised CD4+ T cells from blood, cultured in vitro. In DNA, the CDR3 is TGTGCCAGCAGCTTAGCGCAGGAGGCGGGCTACACCTTC. Translating it yields CASSLAQEAGYTF.